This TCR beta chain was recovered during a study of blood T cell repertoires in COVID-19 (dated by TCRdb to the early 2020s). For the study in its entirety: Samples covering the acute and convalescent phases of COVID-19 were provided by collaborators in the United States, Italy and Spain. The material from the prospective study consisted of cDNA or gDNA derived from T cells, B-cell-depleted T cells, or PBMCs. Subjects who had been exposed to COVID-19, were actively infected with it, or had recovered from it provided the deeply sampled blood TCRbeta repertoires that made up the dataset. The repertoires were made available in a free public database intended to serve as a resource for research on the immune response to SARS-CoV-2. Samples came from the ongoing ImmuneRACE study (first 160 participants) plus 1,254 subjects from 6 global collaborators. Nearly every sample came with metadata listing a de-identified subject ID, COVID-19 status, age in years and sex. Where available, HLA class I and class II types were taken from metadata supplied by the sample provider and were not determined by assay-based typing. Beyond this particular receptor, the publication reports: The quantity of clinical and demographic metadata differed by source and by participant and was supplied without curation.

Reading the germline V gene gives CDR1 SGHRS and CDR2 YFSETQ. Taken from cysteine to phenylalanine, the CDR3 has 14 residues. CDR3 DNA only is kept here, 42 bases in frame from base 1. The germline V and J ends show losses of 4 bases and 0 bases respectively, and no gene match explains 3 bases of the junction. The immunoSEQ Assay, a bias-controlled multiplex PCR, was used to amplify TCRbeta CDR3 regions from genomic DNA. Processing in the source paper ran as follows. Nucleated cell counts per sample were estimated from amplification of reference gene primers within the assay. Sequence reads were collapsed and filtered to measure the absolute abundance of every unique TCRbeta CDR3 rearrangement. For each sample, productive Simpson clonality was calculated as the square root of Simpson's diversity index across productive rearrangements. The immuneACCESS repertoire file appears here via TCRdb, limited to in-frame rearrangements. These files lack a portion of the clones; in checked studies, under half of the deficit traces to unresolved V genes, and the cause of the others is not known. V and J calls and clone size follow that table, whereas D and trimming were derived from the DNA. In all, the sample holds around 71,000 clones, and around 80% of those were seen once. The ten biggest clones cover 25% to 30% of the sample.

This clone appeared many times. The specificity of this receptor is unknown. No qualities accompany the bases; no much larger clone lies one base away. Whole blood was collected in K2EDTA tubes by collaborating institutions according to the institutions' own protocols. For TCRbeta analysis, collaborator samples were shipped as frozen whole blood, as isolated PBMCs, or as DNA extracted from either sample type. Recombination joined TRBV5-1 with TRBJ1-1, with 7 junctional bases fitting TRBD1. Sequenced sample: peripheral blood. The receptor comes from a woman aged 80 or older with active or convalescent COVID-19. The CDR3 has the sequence CASSDRDLNTEAFF. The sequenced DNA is TGCGCCAGCAGCGACAGGGATTTGAACACTGAAGCTTTCTTT.